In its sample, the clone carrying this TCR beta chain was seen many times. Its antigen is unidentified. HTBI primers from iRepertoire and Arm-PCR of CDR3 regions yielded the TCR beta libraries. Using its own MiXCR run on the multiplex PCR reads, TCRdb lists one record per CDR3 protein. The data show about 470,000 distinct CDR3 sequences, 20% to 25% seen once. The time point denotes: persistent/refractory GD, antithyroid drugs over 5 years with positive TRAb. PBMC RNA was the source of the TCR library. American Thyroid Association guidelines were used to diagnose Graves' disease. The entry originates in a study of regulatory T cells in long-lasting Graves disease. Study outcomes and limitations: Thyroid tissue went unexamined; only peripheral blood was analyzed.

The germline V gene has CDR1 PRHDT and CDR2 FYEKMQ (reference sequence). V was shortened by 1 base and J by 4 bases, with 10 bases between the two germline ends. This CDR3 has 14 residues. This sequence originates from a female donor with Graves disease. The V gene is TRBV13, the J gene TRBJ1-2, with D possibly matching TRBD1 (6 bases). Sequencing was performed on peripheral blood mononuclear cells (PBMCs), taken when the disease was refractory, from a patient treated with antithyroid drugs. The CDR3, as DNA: TGTGCCAGCAGCTTAGAGGCAGGGGCCTATGGCTACACCTTC. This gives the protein CASSLEAGAYGYTF.